The source of this T cell receptor beta chain is a study of shared clonotypes between healthy human individuals. General observations from the study: Naive subsets generally had larger estimated richness than memory subsets.

To note about this clone: What it binds is unknown.

It was at deep level that the assay was run. The table came from immunoSEQ multiplex PCR; TCRdb's copy has only in-frame clones and leaves some out. Of 2,100,000 or so clones listed, approximately 96% are singletons. The germline V gene encodes CDR1 MNHEY and CDR2 SMNVEV (reference sequence). The CDR3 contains 14 residues. V dropped 6 bases and J dropped 5; count of bases not matched to a gene: 9. This receptor was taken from a man aged 18 to 29 in good health. The chain is built from TRBV27 and TRBJ1-1; 7 nucleotides line up with TRBD1. The sequenced sample consisted of naive CD4+ T cells sorted from blood. As to subset: CD45RA+ positively selected. In nucleotides, the CDR3 is TGTGCCAGCAGAAGTGACAGGGCCCTGACTGAAGCTTTCTTT. It codes for CASRSDRALTEAFF.